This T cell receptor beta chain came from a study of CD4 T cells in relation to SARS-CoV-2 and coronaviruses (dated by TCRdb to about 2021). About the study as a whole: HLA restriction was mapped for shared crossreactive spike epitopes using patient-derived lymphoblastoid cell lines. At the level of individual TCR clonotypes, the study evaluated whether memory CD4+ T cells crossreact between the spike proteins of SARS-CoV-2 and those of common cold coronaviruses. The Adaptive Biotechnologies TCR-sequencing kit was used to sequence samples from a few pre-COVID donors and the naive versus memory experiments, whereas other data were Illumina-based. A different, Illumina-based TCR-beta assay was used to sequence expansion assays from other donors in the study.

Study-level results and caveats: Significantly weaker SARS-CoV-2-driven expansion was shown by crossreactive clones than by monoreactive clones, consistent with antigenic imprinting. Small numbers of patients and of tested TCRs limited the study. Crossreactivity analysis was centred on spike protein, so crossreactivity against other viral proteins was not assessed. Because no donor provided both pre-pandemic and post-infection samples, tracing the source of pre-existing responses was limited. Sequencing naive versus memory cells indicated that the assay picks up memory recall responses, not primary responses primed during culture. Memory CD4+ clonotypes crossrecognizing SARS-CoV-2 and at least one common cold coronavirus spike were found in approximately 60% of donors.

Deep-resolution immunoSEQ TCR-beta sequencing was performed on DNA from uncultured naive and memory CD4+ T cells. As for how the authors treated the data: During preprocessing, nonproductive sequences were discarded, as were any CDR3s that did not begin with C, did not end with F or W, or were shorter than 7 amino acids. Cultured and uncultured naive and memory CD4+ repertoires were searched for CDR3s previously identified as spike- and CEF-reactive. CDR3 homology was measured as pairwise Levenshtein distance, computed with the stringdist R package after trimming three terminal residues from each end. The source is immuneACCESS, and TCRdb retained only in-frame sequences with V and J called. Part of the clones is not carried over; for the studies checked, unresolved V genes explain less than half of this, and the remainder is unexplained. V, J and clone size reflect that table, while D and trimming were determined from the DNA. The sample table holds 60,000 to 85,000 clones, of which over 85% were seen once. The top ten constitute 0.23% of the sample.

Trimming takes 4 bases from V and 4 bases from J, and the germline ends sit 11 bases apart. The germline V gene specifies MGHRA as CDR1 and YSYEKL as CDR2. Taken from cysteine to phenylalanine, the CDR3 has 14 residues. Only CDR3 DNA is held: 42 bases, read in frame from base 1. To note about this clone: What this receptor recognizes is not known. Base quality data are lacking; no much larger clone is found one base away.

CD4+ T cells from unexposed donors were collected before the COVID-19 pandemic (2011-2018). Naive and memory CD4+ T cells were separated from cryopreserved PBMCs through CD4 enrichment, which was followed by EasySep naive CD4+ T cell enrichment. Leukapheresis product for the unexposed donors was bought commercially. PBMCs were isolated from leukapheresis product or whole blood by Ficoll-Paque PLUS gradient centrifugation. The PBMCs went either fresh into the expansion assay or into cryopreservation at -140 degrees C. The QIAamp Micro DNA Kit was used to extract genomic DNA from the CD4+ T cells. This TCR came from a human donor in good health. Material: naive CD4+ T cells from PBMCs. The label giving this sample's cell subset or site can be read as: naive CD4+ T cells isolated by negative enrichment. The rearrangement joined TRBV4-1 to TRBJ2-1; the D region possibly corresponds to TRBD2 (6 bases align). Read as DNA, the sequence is TGCGCCAGCAGCCGGGAGGACGGGTACAATGAGCAGTTCTTC. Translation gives CASSREDGYNEQFF.